The clone carrying this T cell receptor (beta chain) was counted many times. The antigen is not known. There are 14 residues in the CDR3. V lost 7 bases and J lost 7, with 17 bases in between. Looked up from germline, CDR1 is SGHDT and CDR2 is YYEEEE. These data come from a study of T cells in Graves' hyperthyroidism and ophthalmopathy. The overall study: Initial diagnosis, before any treatment, was when peripheral blood was collected. Study-level findings and limits: Blood also showed most of the thyroid clonotypes that were expanded above 0.001. The model predicted ophthalmopathy a median approximately seven months before onset.

It was RNA transcripts that yielded the amplified TCR beta CDR3 regions. HTBI primers were employed in a first-round RT-PCR of the TCR CDR3. TCRdb recomputed calls from the multiplex PCR reads with MiXCR, one row per CDR3 protein. The repertoire consists of roughly 100,000 distinct CDR3 sequences, with over 45% occurring once and the leading ten covering 26%. For Graves' hyperthyroidism to be stable, ophthalmopathy could not progress within 18 months. The sample was blood. The rearrangement uses TRBV5-6 and TRBJ1-4, with D uncertain. The clonotype comes from a man aged 40-55 years with Graves' hyperthyroidism. The CDR3 bases are TGTGCCAGCGGCCAGACATCGGCTGTTGAAAAACTGTTTTTT. Translating it yields CASGQTSAVEKLFF.